One and the same sample provided the 11 T cell receptor beta chains below, sequenced in a study of T-cell reconstitution after alpha-beta-depleted transplantation in children. It was with unique molecular identifiers that the TCRbeta library was prepared. One entry per CDR3 protein results from TCRdb running MiXCR on the PCR reads. The table shows around 600,000 distinct CDR3 sequences, with about 11% occurring only once. Sequenced material: PBMCs from the stem cell graft donor, taken from the stem cell graft. The receptors were sampled from a human donor who donated a stem cell graft to a child with acute myeloid leukemia.

The table lists this clonotype with many counts. V gene TRBV6-1 combines with J gene TRBJ1-5; D uncertain. The V and J ends lost 2 bases and 3 bases respectively, with 5 bases between them. Germline CDR1 MNHNS, CDR2 SASEGT. The CDR3 sequence is 13 residues long. CDR3 DNA sequence: TGTGCCAGCAGTGAAAGGGCCAATCAGCCCCAGCATTTT. This encodes CASSERANQPQHF.

This clonotype was observed a few times. The chain couples TRBV6-5 to TRBJ2-6; D is ambiguous. This CDR3 contains 15 residues. The germline CDR1 and CDR2 sequences are MNHEY and SVGAGI. With 2 bases removed from V and 2 bases from J, the gap between germline ends came to 7 bases. The CDR3 reads CASSYSITGANVLTF. The CDR3, as DNA: TGTGCCAGCAGTTACAGCATCACTGGGGCCAACGTCCTGACTTTC.

The chain links TRBV5-1 to TRBJ2-5, with TRBD1 as a possible D gene (6 bases). The CDR3 is 16 amino acids. Germline V CDR1 and CDR2: SGHRS, YFSETQ. Trimming shortened V by 3 bases and J by 1 base, and 16 bases separated the two germline ends. The CDR3 DNA follows: TGCGCCAGCAGCTACAGCCCTACAGGGTTCCAAGAGACCCAGTACTTC. Translated, it gives CASSYSPTGFQETQYF.

This clonotype has ten or more counts. The J gene is TRBJ2-7, the V gene TRBV20-1; 7 nucleotides match TRBD1. V dropped 5 bases and J dropped 2; count of bases not matched to a gene: 6. Germline V gene sequence: CDR1 DFQATT, CDR2 SNEGSKA (reference sequence). This CDR3 is built from 13 residues. CDR3 residues: CSALTGHAYEQYF. In DNA form, the CDR3 reads TGCAGTGCTCTGACAGGGCATGCCTACGAGCAGTACTTC.

CDR3 coding DNA: TGTGCCAGCAGCCGCCCGGGTGGACTAGTAGGCTACGAGCAGTACTTC. It translates to CASSRPGGLVGYEQYF. This rearrangement joins TRBV28 to TRBJ2-7, with 7 positions matching TRBD2. V shed 6 bases and J 3 bases; nucleotides not matched to a gene: 14. Germline values: CDR1 MDHEN, CDR2 SYDVKM. The CDR3 spans 16 residues.

The CDR3 nucleotides read TGTGCCAGCAGTTACTCGGGCCCTAGCGGGATCTTTGACGAGCAGTACTTC. Encoded protein: CASSYSGPSGIFDEQYF. V gene TRBV6-5 combines with J gene TRBJ2-7; TRBD2 aligns across 9 bases. The V gene end was trimmed by 0 bases and the J gene end by 5 bases; junction bases not matched to a gene: 11. The CDR3 is made up of 17 amino acids. Germline V CDR1 and CDR2: MNHEY, SVGAGI.

This clonotype has more than one count but fewer than ten. The chain uses TRBV10-3 and TRBJ2-1; maybe TRBD1 (6 bases). Germline V gene data show CDR1 as ENHRY and CDR2 as SYGVKD. This CDR3 contains 12 residues. The germline V and J ends were trimmed by 6 bases and 8 bases, with 11 bases remaining between them. CDR3 sequence (DNA): TGTGCCATCAGGTCCCAGGGGCATGAGCAGTTCTTC. This sequence encodes CAIRSQGHEQFF.

The V gene is TRBV15, the J gene TRBJ1-2; 7 bases align to TRBD1. Germline lookup yields CDR1 LNHNV and CDR2 YYDKDF (reference sequence). Unmatched junction bases numbered 6, after V lost 5 bases and J lost 3 bases. The CDR3 is made up of 14 amino acids. CDR3 sequence (DNA): TGTGCCACCAGCGGGGCCAGGGGGGACTATGGCTACACCTTC. It codes for CATSGARGDYGYTF.

V and J are TRBV4-2 and TRBJ1-4; 7 bases are shared with TRBD1. This CDR3 is 15 amino acids long. The germline gives CDR1 LGHNA, CDR2 YNFKEQ. Germline trimming cut 1 base from V and 6 bases from J; bases unmatched to any gene: 5. Here the CDR3 reads CASSQAGQADEKLFF. CDR3 nucleotide sequence: TGTGCCAGCAGCCAAGCCGGACAGGCGGATGAAAAACTGTTTTTT.

The CDR3 DNA reads as TGTGCCATCCGCCCAGACAGGGATCAAGACGAGTACTTC. It codes for CAIRPDRDQDEYF. This sequence joins TRBV10-3 and TRBJ2-7, with 7 bases aligning to TRBD1. Germline lookup yields CDR1 ENHRY and CDR2 SYGVKD. V shed 8 bases and J 11 bases; nucleotides not matched to a gene: 15. This CDR3 region has 13 residues.

The sample holds many counts of this clonotype. The CDR3 DNA is TGCGCCAGCAGCTTGGCGGGACTGAACTACGAGCAGTACTTC. It encodes CASSLAGLNYEQYF. The chain couples TRBV5-1 to TRBJ2-7, with D perhaps matching TRBD2 (6 bases). The CDR3 has 14 residues. The V and J ends lost 0 bases and 3 bases respectively, with 10 bases between them. CDR1 and CDR2 from the germline V gene are SGHRS and YFSETQ.